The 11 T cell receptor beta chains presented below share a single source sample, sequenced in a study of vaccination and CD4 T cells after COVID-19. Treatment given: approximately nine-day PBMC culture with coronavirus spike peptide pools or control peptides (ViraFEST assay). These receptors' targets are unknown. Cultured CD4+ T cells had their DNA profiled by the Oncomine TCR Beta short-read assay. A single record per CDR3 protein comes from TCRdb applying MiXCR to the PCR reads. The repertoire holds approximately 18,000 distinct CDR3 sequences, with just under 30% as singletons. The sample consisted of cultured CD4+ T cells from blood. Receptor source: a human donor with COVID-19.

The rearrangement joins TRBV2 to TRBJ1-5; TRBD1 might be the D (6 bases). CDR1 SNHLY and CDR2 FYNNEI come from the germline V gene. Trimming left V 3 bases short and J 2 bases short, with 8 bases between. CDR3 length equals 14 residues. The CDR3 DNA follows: TGTGCCAGCAGTGATGCAGGGGGCAATCAGCCCCAGCATTTT. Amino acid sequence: CASSDAGGNQPQHF.

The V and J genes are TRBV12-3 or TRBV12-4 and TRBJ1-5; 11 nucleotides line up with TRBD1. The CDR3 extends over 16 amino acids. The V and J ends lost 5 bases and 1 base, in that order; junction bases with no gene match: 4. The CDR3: CASSGGTGGSNQPQHF. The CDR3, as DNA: TGTGCCAGCAGTGGAGGGACAGGGGGGAGCAATCAGCCCCAGCATTTT.

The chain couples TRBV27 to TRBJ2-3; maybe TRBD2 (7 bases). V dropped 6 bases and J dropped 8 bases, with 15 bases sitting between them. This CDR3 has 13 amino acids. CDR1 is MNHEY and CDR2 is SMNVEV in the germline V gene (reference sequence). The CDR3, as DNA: TGTGCCAGCAGGTTAGGGGGGGCGGGTACGCAGTATTTT. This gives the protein CASRLGGAGTQYF.

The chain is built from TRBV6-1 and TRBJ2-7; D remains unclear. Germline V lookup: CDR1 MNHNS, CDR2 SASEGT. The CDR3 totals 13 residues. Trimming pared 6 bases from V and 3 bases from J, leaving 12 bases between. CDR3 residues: CASSSIDVYEQYF. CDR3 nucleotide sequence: TGTGCCAGCAGCTCGATCGATGTCTACGAGCAGTACTTC.

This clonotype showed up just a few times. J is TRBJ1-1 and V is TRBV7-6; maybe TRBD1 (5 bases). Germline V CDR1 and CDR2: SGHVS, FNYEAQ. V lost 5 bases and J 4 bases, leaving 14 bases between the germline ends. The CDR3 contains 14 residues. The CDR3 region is CASSPRTGGTEAFF. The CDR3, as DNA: TGTGCCAGCAGCCCCCGGACGGGGGGCACTGAAGCTTTCTTT.

CDR3 bases: TGTGCCTGGAGTATATCCTCTCTCCCCGGGAATGAGCAGTTCTTC. Protein product: CAWSISSLPGNEQFF. The chain uses TRBV30 and TRBJ2-1; D gene ambiguous. The CDR3 consists of 15 residues. Per germline, CDR1 GTSNPN and CDR2 SVGIG (reference sequence). The V end was cut by 2 bases, the J end by 7 bases, with 18 bases between. Full variable domain (rest looked up from reference TRBV30 and TRBJ2-1): SQTIHQWPATLVQPVGSPLSLECTVEGTSNPNLYWYRQAAGRGLQLLFYSVGIGQISSEVPQNLSASRPQDRQFILSSKKLLLSDSGFYLCAWSISSLPGNEQFFGPGTRLTVL.

The CDR3 DNA is TGTGCCAGCAGCGCAAAGAACACTGAAGCTTTCTTT. It is translated as CASSAKNTEAFF. The rearrangement joins TRBV7-9 to TRBJ1-1, with D unclear. Germline CDR1 and CDR2: SEHNR and FQNEAQ (reference sequence). The CDR3 runs 12 residues. Trimming removed 5 bases at V and 1 base at J, with 5 bases between.

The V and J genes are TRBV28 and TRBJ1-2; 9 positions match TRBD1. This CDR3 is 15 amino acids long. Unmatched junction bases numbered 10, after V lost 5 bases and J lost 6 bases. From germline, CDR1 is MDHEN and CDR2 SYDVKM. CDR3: CASSVSGTGRHGYTF. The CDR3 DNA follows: TGTGCCAGCAGTGTCTCCGGGACAGGGCGTCATGGCTACACCTTC.

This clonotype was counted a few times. CDR3 bases: TGTGCCAGCAGTTTCGAGGGGGGGCCCTACAATGAGCAGTTCTTC. Translated, it gives CASSFEGGPYNEQFF. The V gene is TRBV6-5, the J gene TRBJ2-1; D might be TRBD2 (7 bases). Germline CDR1 and CDR2: MNHEY and SVGAGI. The length of the CDR3 is 15 residues. With 4 bases removed from V and 2 bases from J, the gap between germline ends came to 12 bases.

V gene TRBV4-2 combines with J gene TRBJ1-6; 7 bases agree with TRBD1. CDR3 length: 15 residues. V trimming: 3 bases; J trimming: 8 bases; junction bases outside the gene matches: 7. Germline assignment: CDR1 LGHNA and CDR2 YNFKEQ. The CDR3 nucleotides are TGTGCCAGCAGCCAGACGACAGGGCTGCATTCACCCCTCCACTTT. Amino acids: CASSQTTGLHSPLHF.

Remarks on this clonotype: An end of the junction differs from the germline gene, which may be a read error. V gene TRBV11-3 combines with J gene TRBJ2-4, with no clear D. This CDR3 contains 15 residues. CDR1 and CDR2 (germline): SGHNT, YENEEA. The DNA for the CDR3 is TGTGCCTGCAGCGACCCTGCGAGAGCCAAAAACATTCAGTACTTC. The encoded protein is CACSDPARAKNIQYF. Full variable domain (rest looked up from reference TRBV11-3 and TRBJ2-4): EAGVVQSPRYKIIEKKQPVAFWCNPISGHNTLYWYLQNLGQGPELLIRYENEEAVDDSQLPKDRFSAERLKGVDSTLKIQPAELGDSAVYLCACSDPARAKNIQYFGAGTRLSVL.